The TCR beta chain under discussion was sequenced for a study of vaccination effects on CD4 cells after COVID-19. Antigen-specific CD4+ T cells were expanded with viral peptide pools in the ViraFEST assay before sequencing. CD4+ T cell isolation took place after 10 days of culture. Either the mRNA-1273 or the BNT162b2 vaccine was given to participants as two doses. For this clone: Its specificity is not known.

Clones were sequenced by immunoSEQ multiplex PCR, and TCRdb holds only the in-frame ones, with some missing. There are tens of thousands of clones in the sample; around 73% occur only once, and 1% to 1.5% lies in the top ten. The specimen comprised CD4+ T cells from PBMCs cultured with HCoV-229E spike peptides, sampled after COVID-19 vaccination. This receptor was taken from a human donor who received a COVID-19 vaccine.

The CDR3 coding sequence is TGTGCCAGCAGCCACCCCGGGACAGGGTCGGTCAAGAATGAAAAACTGTTTTTT. Amino acid sequence: CASSHPGTGSVKNEKLFF. The chain has TRBV4-2 and TRBJ1-4, with 9 bases identical to TRBD1. This CDR3 is 18 amino acids long. Germline CDR1 is LGHNA and CDR2 is YNFKEQ. Trimming took 3 bases from V and 5 from J; bases not matched to a gene: 13.